The 22 T cell receptor beta chains below all came from one sample that was sequenced in a study of beta chain features in type 1 diabetes. The entirety of the isolated RNA underwent reverse transcription, so expressed TCRB transcripts were sequenced. Libraries were prepared by immunoSEQ multiplex PCR; TCRdb keeps only in-frame clonotypes and omits some of them. The table has approximately 400,000 clones, about 14% seen once. Sequenced sample: naive CD4+ T cells from blood. These receptors all stem from a woman aged 18-35 years in good health.

The table lists this clone with a few counts. The genes are TRBV30 and TRBJ2-1; 9 nucleotides align to TRBD2. Trimming at V came to 3 bases and at J to 0 bases, leaving 3 bases not matched to a gene. The CDR3 is 15 residues long. Germline CDR1 GTSNPN, CDR2 SVGIG (reference sequence). The CDR3 DNA reads TGTGCCTGGAGAGTAGCGGGAGCCTCCTACAATGAGCAGTTCTTC. Translation: CAWRVAGASYNEQFF.

The genes are TRBV6-5 and TRBJ2-1; perhaps TRBD2 as D (6 bases). Germline CDR1 reads MNHEY; CDR2 reads SVGAGI. V lost 2 bases and J 0 bases, leaving 11 bases between the germline ends. The CDR3 is made up of 16 amino acids. CDR3 loop: CASSYQRGISYNEQFF. CDR3 in DNA: TGTGCCAGCAGTTACCAACGCGGGATCTCCTACAATGAGCAGTTCTTC.

The rearrangement joins TRBV6-5 to TRBJ1-2; TRBD1 agrees at 8 bases. The ends lost 5 bases at V and 3 bases at J; junction bases unmatched: 2. The CDR3 runs to 13 residues. CDR1 is MNHEY, CDR2 SVGAGI, per germline. In DNA form, the CDR3 reads TGTGCCAGCAGTGCGACAGGGGACTATGGCTACACCTTC. Translating it yields CASSATGDYGYTF.

The chain joins TRBV20-1 to TRBJ2-1; D is unclear. Germline CDR1 and CDR2: DFQATT and SNEGSKA (reference sequence). Trimming left V 3 bases short and J 9 bases short, with 9 bases between. This CDR3 is built from 11 residues. Here the CDR3 reads CSASLEFEQFF. Here the CDR3 DNA reads TGCAGTGCTAGTTTGGAGTTTGAGCAGTTCTTC.

This clone was seen only a few times. The chain couples TRBV5-4 to TRBJ2-2, with unresolved D. CDR3 length equals 17 residues. The germline V gene encodes CDR1 SGHNT and CDR2 YYREEE (reference sequence). V shed 4 bases and J shed 0 bases, with 16 bases lying between them. CDR3 region: CASSPLGRRSNTGELFF. The CDR3 nucleotides read TGTGCCAGCAGCCCTCTTGGCAGAAGATCGAACACCGGGGAGCTGTTTTTT.

The chain combines TRBV30 with TRBJ1-5, with no clear D. The V gene's germline CDR1 is GTSNPN and CDR2 SVGIG (reference sequence). This CDR3 comprises 13 residues. V lost 4 bases to trimming and J lost 3 bases, with 10 bases between them. The CDR3 protein is CAWNRGDNQPQHF. The DNA for the CDR3 is TGTGCCTGGAACCGGGGAGACAATCAGCCCCAGCATTTT.

The genes are TRBV5-4 and TRBJ2-3; 11 bases match TRBD1. The trim removed 4 bases at V and 3 bases at J, leaving 1 base unmatched. The CDR3 runs to 14 residues. CDR1 is SGHNT, CDR2 YYREEE, per germline (reference sequence). The CDR3 DNA follows: TGTGCCAGCAGCCGGGACAGGGGGACAGATACGCAGTATTTT. It encodes CASSRDRGTDTQYF.

This clone has only a few counts. The chain has TRBV29-1 and TRBJ2-7; TRBD1 matches 8 bases. Germline CDR1 SQVTM, CDR2 ANQGSEA. V dropped 6 bases and J dropped 3; count of bases not matched to a gene: 7. The CDR3 contains 13 residues. The CDR3: CSVGPGQVYEQYF. The CDR3 nucleotides read TGCAGCGTAGGACCGGGACAGGTCTACGAGCAGTACTTC.

This clone was detected only a few times. V is TRBV30 and J is TRBJ1-1, with D perhaps TRBD1 (5 bases). The CDR3 runs to 13 residues. The germline V gene encodes CDR1 GTSNPN and CDR2 SVGIG (reference sequence). V gave up 2 bases and J gave up 5 bases, with 12 bases separating them. The CDR3 region is CAWSRGVMTEAFF. As DNA, the CDR3 is TGTGCCTGGAGTCGGGGGGTGATGACTGAAGCTTTCTTT.

This clone was counted a few times. CDR3 in amino acids: CASSRIRDSTEAFF. The CDR3 DNA sequence: TGTGCCAGCAGCCGGATCCGGGACAGCACTGAAGCTTTCTTT. This chain connects TRBV14 to TRBJ1-1, with 7 bases lining up with TRBD1. CDR3 size: 14 residues. The germline V gene encodes CDR1 SGHDN and CDR2 FVKESK. Losses at the gene ends were 4 bases for V and 4 bases for J; bases not matched to a gene: 6.

The chain links TRBV18 to TRBJ1-5; maybe TRBD1 (6 bases). Germline lookup yields CDR1 KGHSH and CDR2 LQKENI. The CDR3 totals 15 residues. Trimming cost V 11 bases and J 0 bases, with 17 bases left between them. The CDR3 loop reads CASRAQGHSNQPQHF. Here the CDR3 DNA reads TGTGCCTCCAGGGCGCAGGGACATAGCAATCAGCCCCAGCATTTT. The full variable domain, with the rest looked up from reference TRBV18 and TRBJ1-5, is NAGVMQNPRHLVRRRGQEARLRCSPMKGHSHVYWYRQLPEEGLKFMVYLQKENIIDESGMPKERFSAEFPKEGPSILRIQQVVRGDSAAYFCASRAQGHSNQPQHFGDGTRLSIL.

CDR3 residues: CASSLTGGSGNEQFF. The CDR3, as DNA: TGTGCCAGCTCCCTGACAGGGGGATCGGGCAATGAGCAGTTCTTC. The chain carries TRBV18 and TRBJ2-1; 9 nucleotides align to TRBD1. V was pared by 6 bases and J by 6 bases, with 9 bases of the junction left unmatched. Germline V gene sequence: CDR1 KGHSH, CDR2 LQKENI. The CDR3 contains 15 residues. The whole variable domain, filled in from reference TRBV18 and TRBJ2-1, reads NAGVMQNPRHLVRRRGQEARLRCSPMKGHSHVYWYRQLPEEGLKFMVYLQKENIIDESGMPKERFSAEFPKEGPSILRIQQVVRGDSAAYFCASSLTGGSGNEQFFGPGTRLTVL.

This clone was found a few times. The chain links TRBV5-1 to TRBJ2-7; no firm D call. This CDR3 comprises 14 residues. Germline V gene sequence: CDR1 SGHRS, CDR2 YFSETQ. V lost 4 bases and J lost 2, with 13 bases in between. For the CDR3, the DNA is TGCGCCAGCAGCCTGACGACTGATACCTACGAGCAGTACTTC. Protein product: CASSLTTDTYEQYF.

The chain couples TRBV25-1 to TRBJ2-2, with 7 bases lining up with TRBD1. Trimming cost V 7 bases and J 4 bases; bases outside gene matches: 3. This CDR3 is 13 amino acids long. Germline V lookup: CDR1 MGHDK, CDR2 SYGVNS. DNA of the CDR3: TGTGCCAGCAACAGGGGTGTCACCGGGGAGCTGTTTTTT. Protein sequence: CASNRGVTGELFF.

A few counts support this clone. The chain employs TRBV28 and TRBJ2-3; 10 positions match TRBD1. Germline V gives CDR1 MDHEN, CDR2 SYDVKM. This CDR3 comprises 15 residues. V was clipped by 7 bases and J by 4 bases; unmatched bases: 8. The chain's CDR3 is CASIDRGRSPDTQYF. The CDR3 DNA follows: TGTGCCAGCATTGACAGGGGGCGTTCTCCAGATACGCAGTATTTT.

This clone was seen a handful of times. V and J are TRBV2 and TRBJ2-6, with D unclear. Trimming took off 5 bases at V and 1 base at J, with 6 bases between the two ends. Germline V gene data show CDR1 as SNHLY and CDR2 as FYNNEI. This CDR3 is 14 amino acids long. The CDR3 loop is CASSFSSGANVLTF. The CDR3 coding sequence is TGTGCCAGCAGTTTTAGTTCTGGGGCCAACGTCCTGACTTTC.

The chain links TRBV28 to TRBJ2-7; TRBD2 matches 8 bases. Germline V lookup: CDR1 MDHEN, CDR2 SYDVKM. The ends lost 4 bases at V and 4 bases at J; junction bases unmatched: 12. The CDR3 spans 16 residues. The DNA for the CDR3 is TGTGCCAGCAGTTCCTCAGGAGCGGGAGACAATTACGAGCAGTACTTC. It translates to CASSSSGAGDNYEQYF.

This chain joins TRBV30 and TRBJ2-7; possibly TRBD1 for D (6 bases). The germline CDR1 and CDR2 sequences are GTSNPN and SVGIG (reference sequence). The CDR3 runs to 12 residues. Deletions cut 8 bases from V and 2 bases from J, with 13 bases between. CDR3 loop: CATGTRTYEQYF. CDR3 nucleotide sequence: TGTGCCACCGGGACACGGACCTACGAGCAGTACTTC.

This clone was observed a handful of times. V and J are TRBV30 and TRBJ2-2; 7 nucleotides agree with TRBD1. The CDR3 has 14 residues. The germline V gene encodes CDR1 GTSNPN and CDR2 SVGIG (reference sequence). The trim removed 4 bases at V and 5 bases at J, leaving 7 bases unmatched. The CDR3 spells CAWKPNRGTGELFF. CDR3 DNA sequence: TGTGCCTGGAAGCCTAACAGGGGAACCGGGGAGCTGTTTTTT.

The chain couples TRBV30 to TRBJ1-1, with 8 bases identical to TRBD1. The CDR3 sequence is 13 residues long. V dropped 5 bases and J dropped 4; count of bases not matched to a gene: 6. CDR1 GTSNPN and CDR2 SVGIG come from the germline V gene (reference sequence). CDR3 nucleotides: TGTGCCTGGGGGGGGACAGGACCCACTGAAGCTTTCTTT. Translation gives CAWGGTGPTEAFF. Based on the CDR3 plus reference TRBV30 and TRBJ1-1, the full variable domain is SQTIHQWPATLVQPVGSPLSLECTVEGTSNPNLYWYRQAAGRGLQLLFYSVGIGQISSEVPQNLSASRPQDRQFILSSKKLLLSDSGFYLCAWGGTGPTEAFFGQGTRLTVV.

This clone has only a few counts. The rearrangement uses TRBV5-1 and TRBJ2-4; TRBD1 might be the D (6 bases). The V and J ends lost 3 bases and 8 bases respectively, with 15 bases between them. Germline CDR1 and CDR2: SGHRS and YFSETQ. The CDR3 runs to 14 residues. CDR3 loop: CASSSTGTQDIQYF. The CDR3 DNA sequence: TGCGCCAGCAGCTCGACCGGGACACAGGACATTCAGTACTTC.

This clone was counted between two and nine times. Its ends do not fully match the called genes, so a read error is possible. The CDR3, as DNA: TGTGCCAGCAGTTCAGCCGGGACATTTCCTCAGGAGAGCTTC. Translation: CASSSAGTFPQESF. The chain has TRBV28 and TRBJ2-7, with TRBD1 as a possible D gene (6 bases). The CDR3 loop spans 14 amino acids. The germline V gene has CDR1 MDHEN and CDR2 SYDVKM.